One and the same sample provided the 9 T cell receptor beta chains below, sequenced in a study of T-cell reconstitution after alpha-beta-depleted transplantation in children. TCRbeta library construction was performed incorporating unique molecular identifiers. TCRdb analysed the PCR reads with MiXCR anew, one entry per CDR3 protein. This repertoire shows 85,000 to 120,000 distinct CDR3 sequences, around 6.1% found once; its top ten account for approximately 6.6%. The sequenced sample was PBMCs, mostly from graft donor cells, obtained 60 days after TCRalphabeta/CD19-depleted stem cell transplant. Receptors were obtained from a female patient between 2 and 15 years old who had a stem cell transplant for Fanconi anemia, so the T cells may come from the graft donor.

In its sample, this clonotype was seen many times. V usage is TRBV7-9 and J usage is TRBJ1-1; D is undetermined. CDR3 size: 12 residues. Germline-derived CDR1 and CDR2 are SEHNR and FQNEAQ (reference sequence). V was clipped by 6 bases and J by 4 bases, with 9 bases between them. CDR3 sequence reads: CASSSELTEAFF. The DNA of the CDR3 is TGTGCCAGCAGTTCAGAGCTCACTGAAGCTTTCTTT.

The rearrangement links TRBV5-1 to TRBJ2-7; 10 bases are a match to TRBD2. Trimming at V came to 0 bases and at J to 2 bases, leaving 2 bases not matched to a gene. This CDR3 has 15 amino acids. CDR1 is SGHRS, CDR2 YFSETQ, per germline. The CDR3 here is CASSLERGGPYEQYF. Written as DNA, the CDR3 is TGCGCCAGCAGCTTGGAGCGGGGGGGCCCCTACGAGCAGTACTTC.

This clonotype was detected a few times. V gene TRBV20-1 combines with J gene TRBJ1-2; 8 positions match TRBD1. From germline, CDR1 is DFQATT and CDR2 SNEGSKA (reference sequence). CDR3 length: 14 residues. V gave up 0 bases and J gave up 2 bases; unmatched junction bases: 2. CDR3 residues: CSAREGTGNYGYTF. The CDR3 DNA reads TGCAGTGCTAGAGAGGGGACAGGCAACTATGGCTACACCTTC.

This clonotype was detected only a few times. This sequence joins TRBV20-1 and TRBJ1-1; a possible D gene is TRBD1 (5 bases). V was trimmed by 6 bases and J by 6 bases, leaving 17 bases between them. Germline V gene data show CDR1 as DFQATT and CDR2 as SNEGSKA (reference sequence). The CDR3 length is 13 residues. The CDR3 loop is CSALKWGSPEAFF. DNA of the CDR3: TGCAGTGCCTTAAAGTGGGGGTCGCCTGAAGCTTTCTTT.

The genes are TRBV2 and TRBJ2-3, with 8 bases aligning to TRBD2. Looked up from germline, CDR1 is SNHLY and CDR2 is FYNNEI. The CDR3 has 12 residues. With 1 base clipped from V and 14 bases from J, the junction kept 5 bases outside the gene matches. CDR3 amino acids: CASSEGTSTWYF. CDR3 in DNA: TGTGCCAGCAGTGAAGGGACTAGCACTTGGTATTTT.

This clonotype was detected many times. The chain couples TRBV5-1 to TRBJ1-2; TRBD1 matches 11 bases. The CDR3 loop spans 14 amino acids. Per the germline V gene, CDR1 is SGHRS and CDR2 is YFSETQ. V lost 3 bases and J lost 4; bases outside the gene matches: 2. CDR3 sequence reads: CASSSGTGGYGYTF. The DNA of the CDR3 is TGCGCCAGCAGCTCCGGGACAGGGGGCTATGGCTACACCTTC.

The table lists this clonotype with many counts. The chain combines TRBV28 with TRBJ2-7; D uncertain. The V gene's germline CDR1 is MDHEN and CDR2 SYDVKM. The V end lost 3 bases, the J end lost 0 bases, and 15 bases lay between the germline ends. The CDR3 is 16 amino acids. For the CDR3, the DNA is TGTGCCAGCAGTTTTCTAGTAGGCGGCATCTCCTACGAGCAGTACTTC. It is translated as CASSFLVGGISYEQYF.

This clonotype was observed a handful of times. The chain employs TRBV11-2 and TRBJ2-1, with 12 positions matching TRBD2. Germline CDR1 SGHAT, CDR2 FQNNGV. This CDR3 spans 18 amino acids. J was trimmed by 9 bases and V by 1 base; bases with no gene match: 13. CDR3 nucleotide sequence: TGTGCCAGCAGCTTAGGGAGTCTACTAGCGGGAGGAGCTGGTGAGCAGTTCTTC. As protein: CASSLGSLLAGGAGEQFF.

The table lists this clonotype with many counts. The chain has TRBV30 and TRBJ2-3; D not resolved. The germline gives CDR1 GTSNPN, CDR2 SVGIG (reference sequence). This CDR3 is built from 13 residues. Trimming stripped 5 bases from V and 2 bases from J, with 11 bases between. Written as DNA, the CDR3 is TGTGCCTGGGCACGGATCGCCACAGATACGCAGTATTTT. It is translated as CAWARIATDTQYF.